What follows are 15 T cell receptor beta chains derived from one specimen sequenced in a study of cytomegalovirus exposure and HLA in healthy donors. 60 Vbeta and 13 Jbeta primers were used in PCR. Clones were sequenced by immunoSEQ multiplex PCR, and TCRdb holds only the in-frame ones, with some missing. The sample contains about 130,000 clones, 70% to 85% of which appear only once. Sequenced input: PBMCs. Receptors originate from a man between 50 and 59 years old in good health and CMV-seronegative.

This chain links TRBV6-5 with TRBJ1-1, with TRBD1 matching 8 bases. Germline V gene data show CDR1 as MNHEY and CDR2 as SVGAGI. The CDR3 sequence is 13 residues long. V shed 5 bases, J shed 4 bases, and the junction held 3 bases outside the gene matches. The CDR3 DNA reads as TGTGCCAGCAGTCACACAGGGGGCACTGAAGCTTTCTTT. This encodes CASSHTGGTEAFF.

This sequence joins TRBV25-1 and TRBJ1-4; tentatively, D is TRBD1 (5 bases). There are 15 residues in the CDR3. Trimming left V 0 bases short and J 12 bases short, with 17 bases between. Germline V gene lookup returns CDR1 MGHDK and CDR2 SYGVNS. The CDR3 DNA reads TGTGCCAGCAGTGAATATGGAGGGGTTACTAGTCAACTGTTTTTT. The encoded protein is CASSEYGGVTSQLFF. Supplemented by reference TRBV25-1 and TRBJ1-4, the full variable domain reads EADIYQTPRYLVIGTGKKITLECSQTMGHDKMYWYQQDPGMELHLIHYSYGVNSTEKGDLSSESTVSRIRTEHFPLTLESARPSHTSQYLCASSEYGGVTSQLFFGSGTQLSVL.

V usage is TRBV6-5 and J usage is TRBJ1-6; 9 positions agree with TRBD1. Germline V gene sequence: CDR1 MNHEY, CDR2 SVGAGI. The CDR3 loop spans 14 amino acids. V dropped 10 bases and J dropped 7; count of bases not matched to a gene: 8. The CDR3 protein is CATARTGENSPLHF. CDR3 sequence (DNA): TGTGCCACCGCCCGGACAGGGGAGAATTCACCCCTCCACTTT.

The rearrangement joins TRBV13 to TRBJ1-1; perhaps TRBD1 as D (6 bases). There are 13 residues in the CDR3. V lost 6 bases and J 5 bases, leaving 13 bases between the germline ends. Germline CDR1 reads PRHDT; CDR2 reads FYEKMQ (reference sequence). The CDR3: CASRIYRDTEAFF. The CDR3 bases are TGTGCCAGCAGGATTTACAGGGATACTGAAGCTTTCTTT.

The chain joins TRBV7-9 to TRBJ2-7; the match to TRBD1 covers 9 bases. CDR1 and CDR2 (germline): SEHNR, FQNEAQ (reference sequence). The CDR3 covers 14 residues. The ends lost 5 bases at V and 7 bases at J; junction bases unmatched: 9. CDR3 amino acids: CASSRTGVQREQYF. The CDR3 coding sequence is TGTGCCAGCAGCCGGACAGGGGTCCAGAGAGAGCAGTACTTC.

The chain combines TRBV7-3 with TRBJ2-1, with 7 bases fitting TRBD1. Germline V gene data show CDR1 as SGHTA and CDR2 as FQGTGA. Trimming cost V 3 bases and J 4 bases; bases outside gene matches: 3. This CDR3 spans 14 amino acids. CDR3 region: CASSFLQGYNEQFF. CDR3 DNA sequence: TGTGCCAGCAGCTTCCTACAGGGGTACAATGAGCAGTTCTTC.

Here the CDR3 reads CASGWGGNQPQHF. The CDR3 region has the DNA TGTGCCAGCGGGTGGGGGGGCAATCAGCCCCAGCATTTT. The chain combines TRBV6-6 with TRBJ1-5; possibly TRBD1 for D (5 bases). Germline lookup yields CDR1 MNHNY and CDR2 SVGAGI (reference sequence). This CDR3 is 13 amino acids long. Trimming shortened V by 8 bases and J by 2 bases, and 10 bases separated the two germline ends.

This clone was observed once. The chain is built from TRBV2 and TRBJ1-5, with 7 bases lining up with TRBD1. The CDR3 extends over 17 amino acids. Trimming cost V 5 bases and J 0 bases; bases outside gene matches: 10. Looked up from germline, CDR1 is SNHLY and CDR2 is FYNNEI. In DNA, the CDR3 is TGTGCCAGCAGTCAAGACAGGGCCCTATATAGCAATCAGCCCCAGCATTTT. It yields the protein CASSQDRALYSNQPQHF.

This chain joins TRBV19 and TRBJ1-5; TRBD1 aligns across 7 bases. The ends lost 1 base at V and 3 bases at J; junction bases unmatched: 6. This CDR3 is built from 16 residues. In germline, CDR1 is LNHDA, CDR2 SQIVND (reference sequence). The CDR3 reads CASSIGLGQNNQPQHF. The CDR3 DNA follows: TGTGCCAGTAGTATAGGACTGGGACAGAACAATCAGCCCCAGCATTTT.

The chain has TRBV19 and TRBJ2-7; 12 bases match TRBD2. The CDR3 consists of 14 residues. With V trimmed by 5 bases and J by 4 bases, 3 bases remained unmatched. Germline values: CDR1 LNHDA, CDR2 SQIVND (reference sequence). CDR3 region: CASSRLAGVYEQYF. The CDR3 bases are TGTGCCAGTAGTCGACTAGCGGGGGTTTACGAGCAGTACTTC.

The chain joins TRBV7-3 to TRBJ2-3, with 14 positions matching TRBD2. Germline CDR1 reads SGHTA; CDR2 reads FQGTGA. This CDR3 region has 16 residues. With 3 bases clipped from V and 3 bases from J, the junction kept 2 bases outside the gene matches. CDR3 nucleotide sequence: TGTGCCAGCAGCTTTGGGACTAGCGGGGGTACAGATACGCAGTATTTT. This translates into CASSFGTSGGTDTQYF.

This chain links TRBV4-3 with TRBJ1-4; D ambiguous. V was shortened by 1 base and J by 5 bases, with 8 bases between the two germline ends. There are 14 residues in the CDR3. Germline assignment: CDR1 LGHNA and CDR2 YSLEER. CDR3 region: CASSQGGRNEKLFF. The CDR3 DNA reads as TGCGCCAGCAGCCAAGGAGGGAGGAATGAAAAACTGTTTTTT.

The chain carries TRBV6-5 and TRBJ2-7; no clear D gene. The V and J ends lost 2 bases and 6 bases respectively, with 8 bases between them. The CDR3 totals 12 residues. Germline CDR1 is MNHEY and CDR2 is SVGAGI. The CDR3 reads CASSYPGGEQYF. CDR3 in DNA: TGTGCCAGCAGTTACCCGGGTGGCGAGCAGTACTTC.

This chain uses TRBV4-1 with TRBJ2-7, with D possibly TRBD1 on 6 matching bases. Trimming took off 1 base at V and 2 bases at J, with 12 bases between the two ends. The germline V gene encodes CDR1 MGHRA and CDR2 YSYEKL. The CDR3 runs to 15 residues. The CDR3 loop reads CASSQAPGVTYEQYF. The CDR3 DNA is TGCGCCAGCAGCCAAGCCCCAGGGGTGACCTACGAGCAGTACTTC.

The rearrangement joins TRBV23-1 to TRBJ2-1, with TRBD1 matching over 7 bases. TRBV23-1 is assigned to the ORF class and has an uncertain function. CDR3 length: 11 residues. J was trimmed by 12 bases and V by 6 bases; bases with no gene match: 5. CDR3 residues: CASRSGTVQFF. DNA of the CDR3: TGCGCCAGCAGGTCCGGGACAGTGCAGTTCTTC.